The 21 T cell receptor beta chains given below trace back to one sample, sequenced in a study of regulatory T cells in long-lasting Graves disease. Sample time point: newly diagnosed GD, antithyroid drugs for less than 3 months. Making the TCR library involved RNA that had been extracted from PBMCs. According to the study, TCR beta libraries were built with iRepertoire HTBI primers and CDR3-region Arm-PCR. TCRdb reprocessed the multiplex PCR reads with MiXCR, giving one entry per CDR3 protein. The sample contains roughly 380,000 distinct CDR3 sequences, about 16% of which appear only once. Sequenced here: peripheral blood mononuclear cells (PBMCs), sampled at new diagnosis, from a patient treated with antithyroid drugs. The source of these receptors is a female donor with Graves disease.

This clonotype was observed at least ten times. The chain combines TRBV7-2 with TRBJ1-1; TRBD1 is a possible D gene (6 bases). CDR3 size: 17 residues. V lost 5 bases and J lost 4, with 23 bases in between. Germline-derived CDR1 and CDR2 are SGHTA and FQGNSA. Here the CDR3 reads CASSPVARAGVTTEAFF. The CDR3 DNA reads as TGTGCCAGCAGCCCTGTCGCGCGGGCAGGGGTTACCACTGAAGCTTTCTTT.

This clonotype was counted at least ten times. The V gene is TRBV12-3 or TRBV12-4, the J gene TRBJ2-5, with D maybe TRBD1 (5 bases). The CDR3 loop spans 14 amino acids. Trimming shortened V by 10 bases and J by 5 bases, and 20 bases separated the two germline ends. The CDR3 nucleotides read TGTGCCACGCACCCTTTAGGGGTAGGGGAGACCCAGTACTTC. Translating gives CATHPLGVGETQYF.

V and J are TRBV5-1 and TRBJ2-5; D tentatively reads TRBD1 or TRBD2 (5 bases each). Germline V gene data show CDR1 as SGHRS and CDR2 as YFSETQ. Trimming removed 4 bases from V and 5 bases from J, with 9 bases in between. The CDR3 is 12 residues long. The CDR3 loop reads CASSQGEETQYF. The CDR3, as DNA: TGCGCCAGCAGCCAGGGAGAGGAGACCCAGTACTTC.

A few counts support this clonotype. The rearrangement uses TRBV4-1 and TRBJ1-1, with D possibly matching TRBD1 (6 bases). V lost 0 bases, J lost 11 bases, and 16 bases lay in between. The V gene's germline CDR1 is MGHRA and CDR2 YSYEKL. The CDR3 has 14 residues. The CDR3 reads CASSQDWGGLGAFF. The CDR3 nucleotides read TGCGCCAGCAGCCAAGATTGGGGGGGCTTGGGGGCTTTCTTT.

This clonotype was observed at least ten times. This chain links TRBV6-1 with TRBJ1-3; tentative D call: TRBD1 (6 bases). This CDR3 has 14 amino acids. Germline values: CDR1 MNHNS, CDR2 SASEGT. Trimming took off 6 bases at V and 4 bases at J, with 13 bases between the two ends. CDR3 DNA sequence: TGTGCCAGCAGCACCGACAGGAGAGGAAACACCATATATTTT. This encodes CASSTDRRGNTIYF.

This clonotype turned up a few times. This rearrangement joins TRBV5-1 to TRBJ2-1; D is ambiguous. Germline V CDR1 and CDR2: SGHRS, YFSETQ. Trimming removed 5 bases from V and 2 bases from J, with 8 bases in between. This CDR3 has 13 amino acids. CDR3 in amino acids: CASRPEAYNEQFF. The CDR3 DNA is TGCGCCAGCAGACCTGAAGCCTACAATGAGCAGTTCTTC.

This clonotype was seen ten or more times. The chain has TRBV10-3 and TRBJ2-3; 10 bases align to TRBD2. V was clipped by 9 bases and J by 3 bases; unmatched bases: 9. Germline V gene data show CDR1 as ENHRY and CDR2 as SYGVKD. This CDR3 comprises 15 residues. In nucleotides, the CDR3 is TGTGCCATTACTAGCGGGAATATGGAAACAGATACGCAGTATTTT. It is translated as CAITSGNMETDTQYF.

This clonotype occurred many times. The rearrangement uses TRBV29-1 and TRBJ2-7; possibly TRBD2 for D (5 bases). V was shortened by 1 base and J by 0 bases, with 13 bases between the two germline ends. The germline V gene has CDR1 SQVTM and CDR2 ANQGSEA. CDR3 length: 15 residues. CDR3 region: CSVEVRGPPSYEQYF. CDR3 sequence (DNA): TGCAGCGTTGAAGTCCGAGGGCCGCCCTCCTACGAGCAGTACTTC.

This clonotype was observed at least ten times. The genes are TRBV3-1 and TRBJ1-5, with unresolved D. Trimming removed 3 bases at V and 3 bases at J, with 12 bases between. Germline V CDR1 and CDR2: LGHDT, YNNKEL (reference sequence). CDR3 length: 15 residues. The chain's CDR3 is CASSQDFDLNQPQHF. The DNA for the CDR3 is TGTGCCAGCAGCCAGGATTTCGATCTCAATCAGCCCCAGCATTTT. Full variable domain (rest looked up from reference TRBV3-1 and TRBJ1-5): DTAVSQTPKYLVTQMGNDKSIKCEQNLGHDTMYWYKQDSKKFLKIMFSYNNKELIINETVPNRFSPKSPDKAHLNLHINSLELGDSAVYFCASSQDFDLNQPQHFGDGTRLSIL.

This clonotype was picked up many times. The genes are TRBV12-3 or TRBV12-4 and TRBJ1-2; D is undetermined. This CDR3 has 13 amino acids. Between the trimmed V and J ends, which lost 2 bases and 8 bases, there was a span of 12 bases. CDR3: CASSLNGFVGYTF. For the CDR3, the DNA is TGTGCCAGCAGTTTAAACGGGTTTGTAGGCTACACCTTC.

This clonotype was seen at least ten times. V gene TRBV7-2 combines with J gene TRBJ2-1; 8 bases align to TRBD2. V trimming: 5 bases; J trimming: 7 bases; junction bases outside the gene matches: 16. The CDR3 is 17 amino acids. The germline CDR1 and CDR2 sequences are SGHTA and FQGNSA. CDR3 in amino acids: CASSPQVRGEGLNEQFF. CDR3 bases: TGTGCCAGCAGCCCCCAGGTGCGGGGGGAGGGTCTGAATGAGCAGTTCTTC.

This clonotype was recorded at least ten times. The chain combines TRBV11-2 with TRBJ2-5, with D possibly being TRBD2 (5 bases). The V end lost 5 bases, the J end lost 4 bases, and 11 bases lay between the germline ends. CDR3 length: 13 residues. Germline-derived CDR1 and CDR2 are SGHAT and FQNNGV. CDR3 sequence: CASSPGIRETQYF. The CDR3 DNA reads TGTGCCAGCAGCCCCGGGATCAGAGAGACCCAGTACTTC.

Worth noting for this clonotype: A read error may produce the germline difference seen at one junction end. The chain is built from TRBV2 and TRBJ1-4; 9 bases map to TRBD1. Germline values: CDR1 SNHLY, CDR2 FYNNEI. The CDR3 length is 15 residues. The chain's CDR3 is CASSPTGTGNGKLFF. The CDR3 nucleotides are TGTGCCAGCAGTCCTACCGGGACAGGGAATGGAAAACTGTTTTTT.

This chain uses TRBV7-2 with TRBJ2-2; D not resolved. Germline assignment: CDR1 SGHTA and CDR2 FQGNSA. Trimming removed 6 bases at V and 5 bases at J, with 25 bases between. This CDR3 has 18 residues. CDR3 sequence: CASRSYPNIVQRTGELFF. In DNA form, the CDR3 reads TGTGCCAGCAGATCCTATCCGAACATCGTGCAGAGGACCGGGGAGCTGTTTTTT.

The chain combines TRBV27 with TRBJ1-3; no reliable D call. The CDR3 has 16 residues. The V and J ends lost 5 bases and 0 bases respectively, with 14 bases between them. Germline values: CDR1 MNHEY, CDR2 SMNVEV (reference sequence). The CDR3 is CASSQDTTVSGNTIYF. CDR3 DNA: TGTGCCAGCAGTCAGGATACAACAGTCTCTGGAAACACCATATATTTT.

This clonotype was observed at least ten times. CDR3 coding DNA: TGCGCCAGCAGCTTGGGAGGTAGGGGGCGCCGGATTGAAAAACTGTTTTTT. The encoded protein is CASSLGGRGRRIEKLFF. V and J are TRBV5-1 and TRBJ1-4; TRBD1 agrees at 7 bases. The CDR3 runs to 17 residues. Germline V gene data show CDR1 as SGHRS and CDR2 as YFSETQ. The V segment lost 0 bases and the J segment 7 bases; nucleotides outside the gene matches: 12.

This clonotype was detected many times. This rearrangement joins TRBV20-1 to TRBJ2-1; TRBD2 agrees at 7 bases. The CDR3 is made up of 13 amino acids. The trim removed 6 bases at V and 0 bases at J, leaving 2 bases unmatched. CDR1 is DFQATT, CDR2 SNEGSKA, per germline (reference sequence). CDR3 in DNA: TGCAGTGCCAGGACTAGCTCCTACAATGAGCAGTTCTTC. Translated: CSARTSSYNEQFF.

This clonotype has a handful of counts. The J gene is TRBJ1-4, the V gene TRBV10-1; D remains ambiguous. CDR3 length equals 10 residues. Germline CDR1 and CDR2: WNHNN and SYGVQD (reference sequence). Deletions cut 5 bases from V and 15 bases from J, with 10 bases between. This CDR3 reads CASSPSVLFF. The CDR3 region has the DNA TGCGCCAGCAGTCCTTCTGTTTTGTTTTTT.

This clonotype was recorded many times. The chain is built from TRBV7-2 and TRBJ2-3; 10 bases match TRBD2. The CDR3 loop spans 16 amino acids. The J segment lost 1 base and the V segment lost 2 bases, leaving 3 bases of the junction unmatched. CDR1 and CDR2 from the germline V gene are SGHTA and FQGNSA. CDR3 residues: CASSLQGTSGTDTQYF. CDR3 nucleotide sequence: TGTGCCAGCAGCTTACAAGGGACTAGCGGCACAGATACGCAGTATTTT.

The chain links TRBV7-3 to TRBJ2-6; 7 bases match TRBD1. After removal of 0 bases from V and 0 bases from J, the junction contained 5 bases not matched to a gene. The CDR3 has 18 amino acids. The germline V gene encodes CDR1 SGHTA and CDR2 FQGTGA. The CDR3 sequence: CASSLTGQLDSGANVLTF. The CDR3 nucleotides read TGTGCCAGCAGCTTAACGGGACAGCTAGACTCTGGGGCCAACGTCCTGACTTTC.

This clonotype was seen a handful of times. The genes are TRBV5-1 and TRBJ2-5, with TRBD2 matching over 9 bases. Trimming at V came to 0 bases and at J to 5 bases, leaving 8 bases not matched to a gene. CDR1 and CDR2 from the germline V gene are SGHRS and YFSETQ. CDR3 length: 16 amino acids. Written as DNA, the CDR3 is TGCGCCAGCAGCTTGGTAGTTAGCGGGAGTGGGGAGACCCAGTACTTC. Protein product: CASSLVVSGSGETQYF.